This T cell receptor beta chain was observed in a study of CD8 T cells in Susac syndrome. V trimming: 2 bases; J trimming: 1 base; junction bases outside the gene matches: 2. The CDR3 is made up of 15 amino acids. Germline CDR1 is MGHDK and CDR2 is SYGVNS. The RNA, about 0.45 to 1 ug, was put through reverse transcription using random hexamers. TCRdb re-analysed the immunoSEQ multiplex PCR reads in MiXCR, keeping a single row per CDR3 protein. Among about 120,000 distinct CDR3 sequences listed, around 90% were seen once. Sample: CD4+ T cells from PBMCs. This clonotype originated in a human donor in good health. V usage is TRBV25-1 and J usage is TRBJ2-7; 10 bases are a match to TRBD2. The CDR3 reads CASSEELAGSYEQYF. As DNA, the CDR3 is TGTGCCAGCAGTGAAGAACTAGCGGGGTCCTACGAGCAGTACTTC.